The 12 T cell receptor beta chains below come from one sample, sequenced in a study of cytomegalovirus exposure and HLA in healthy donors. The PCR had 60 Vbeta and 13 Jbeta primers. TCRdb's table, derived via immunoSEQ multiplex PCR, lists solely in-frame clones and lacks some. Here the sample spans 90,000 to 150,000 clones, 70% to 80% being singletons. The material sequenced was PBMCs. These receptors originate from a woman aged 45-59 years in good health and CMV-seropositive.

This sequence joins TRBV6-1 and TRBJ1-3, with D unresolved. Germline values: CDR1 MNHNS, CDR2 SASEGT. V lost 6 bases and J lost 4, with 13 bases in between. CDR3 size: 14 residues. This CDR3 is CASRDLEGGNTIYF. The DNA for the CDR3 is TGTGCCAGCAGGGACTTAGAGGGAGGAAACACCATATATTTT.

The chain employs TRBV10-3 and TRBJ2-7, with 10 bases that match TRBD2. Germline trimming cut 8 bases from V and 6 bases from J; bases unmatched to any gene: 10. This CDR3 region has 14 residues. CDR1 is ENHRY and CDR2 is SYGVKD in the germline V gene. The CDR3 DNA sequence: TGTGCCATCCGTGGAGATAGCGGGAGGTCCGAGCAGTACTTC. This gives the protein CAIRGDSGRSEQYF.

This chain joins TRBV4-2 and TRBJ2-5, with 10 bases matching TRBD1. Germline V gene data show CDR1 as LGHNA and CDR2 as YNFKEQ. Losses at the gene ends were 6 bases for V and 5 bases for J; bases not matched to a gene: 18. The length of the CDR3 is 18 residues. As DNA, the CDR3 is TGTGCCAGCAGGAAAGCCGGGACAGGGGTAATAGGCGGCGAGACCCAGTACTTC. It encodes CASRKAGTGVIGGETQYF.

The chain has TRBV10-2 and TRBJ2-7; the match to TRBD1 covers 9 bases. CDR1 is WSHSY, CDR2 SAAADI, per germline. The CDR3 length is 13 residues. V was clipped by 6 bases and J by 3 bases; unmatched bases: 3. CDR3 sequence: CASRGQGDYEQYF. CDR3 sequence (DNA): TGCGCCAGCAGGGGACAGGGCGACTACGAGCAGTACTTC.

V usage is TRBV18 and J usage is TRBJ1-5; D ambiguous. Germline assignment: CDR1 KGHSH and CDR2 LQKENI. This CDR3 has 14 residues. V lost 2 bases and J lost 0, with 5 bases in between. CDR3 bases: TGTGCCAGCTCACCAGTCAATAGCAATCAGCCCCAGCATTTT. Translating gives CASSPVNSNQPQHF.

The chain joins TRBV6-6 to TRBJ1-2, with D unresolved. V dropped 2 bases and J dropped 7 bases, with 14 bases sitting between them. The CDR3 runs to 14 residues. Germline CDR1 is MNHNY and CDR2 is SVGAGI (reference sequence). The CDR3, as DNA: TGTGCCAGCAGTTACGAAGGGAGCGTGCTTGGCTACACCTTC. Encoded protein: CASSYEGSVLGYTF.

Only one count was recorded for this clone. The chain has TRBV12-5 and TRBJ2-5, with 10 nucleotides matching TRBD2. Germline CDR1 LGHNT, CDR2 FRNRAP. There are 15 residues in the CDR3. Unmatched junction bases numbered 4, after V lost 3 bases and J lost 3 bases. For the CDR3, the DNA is TGTGCTAGTGGTTTCAGCGGGGGGGCGGAAGAGACCCAGTACTTC. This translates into CASGFSGGAEETQYF.

The CDR3: CASSVAGQGATEAFF. DNA of the CDR3: TGTGCCAGCAGCGTAGCGGGACAGGGGGCGACTGAAGCTTTCTTT. V and J are TRBV9 and TRBJ1-1; 12 bases match TRBD1. The V and J ends lost 0 bases and 5 bases, in that order; junction bases with no gene match: 2. Germline-derived CDR1 and CDR2 are SGDLS and YYNGEE. The CDR3 runs 15 residues.

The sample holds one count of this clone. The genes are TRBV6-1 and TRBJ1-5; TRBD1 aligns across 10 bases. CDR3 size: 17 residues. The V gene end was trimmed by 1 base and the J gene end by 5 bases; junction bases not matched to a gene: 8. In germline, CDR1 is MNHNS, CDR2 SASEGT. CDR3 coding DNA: TGTGCCAGCAGTGAAGGGTTTTTTGGGACAGGGGATCAGCCCCAGCATTTT. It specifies CASSEGFFGTGDQPQHF.

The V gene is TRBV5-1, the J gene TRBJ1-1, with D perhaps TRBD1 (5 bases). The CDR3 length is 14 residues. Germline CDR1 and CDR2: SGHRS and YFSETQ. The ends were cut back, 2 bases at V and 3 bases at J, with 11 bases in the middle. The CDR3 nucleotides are TGCGCCAGCAGCTTATCGACAGACTACACTGAAGCTTTCTTT. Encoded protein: CASSLSTDYTEAFF. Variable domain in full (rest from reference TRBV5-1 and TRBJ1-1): KAGVTQTPRYLIKTRGQQVTLSCSPISGHRSVSWYQQTPGQGLQFLFEYFSETQRNKGNFPGRFSGRQFSNSRSEMNVSTLELGDSALYLCASSLSTDYTEAFFGQGTRLTVV.

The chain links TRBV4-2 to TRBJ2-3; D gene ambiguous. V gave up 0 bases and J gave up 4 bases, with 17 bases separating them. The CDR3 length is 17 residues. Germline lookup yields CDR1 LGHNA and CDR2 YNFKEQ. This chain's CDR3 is CASSQEWRTRPPDTQYF. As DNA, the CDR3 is TGTGCCAGCAGCCAAGAATGGCGAACGAGGCCCCCAGATACGCAGTATTTT.

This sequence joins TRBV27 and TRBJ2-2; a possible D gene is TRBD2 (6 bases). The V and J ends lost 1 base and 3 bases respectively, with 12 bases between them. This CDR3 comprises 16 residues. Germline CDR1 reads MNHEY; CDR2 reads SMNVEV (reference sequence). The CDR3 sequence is CASSLFRGGHTGELFF. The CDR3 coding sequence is TGTGCCAGCAGTTTATTTCGGGGAGGACACACCGGGGAGCTGTTTTTT.